Here is one TCR beta chain with its context. The specificity of this receptor is unknown. No qualities accompany the bases; no much larger clone lies one base away. The treatment or condition label here, explained by the study, means: allogeneic hematopoietic cell transplantation with graft depleted of TCRalphabeta T cells and CD19 B cells. Transplant recipients were children who received TCRalphabeta/CD19-depleted allogeneic hematopoietic cell grafts. The method behind the library was PCR. TCRdb records Illumina HiSeq 2500 as the sequencer. TCR libraries were prepared with molecular barcoding, using unique molecular identifiers to normalize TCRbeta repertoire quantification. Using fastp at Q25 and MiXCR, TCRdb reprocessed the public reads and kept productive beta chains. Records with the same CDR3 protein are collapsed into one entry carrying the most frequent genes and DNA. The sample includes around 420,000 distinct CDR3 sequences, with under 20% observed a single time. The ten largest clones take up about 32% of the sample.

The sample comes from a study of T-cell reconstitution after alpha-beta-depleted transplantation in children (dated by TCRdb to between 2015 and 2016). The study in broad terms: Using TCR repertoire profiling, the study followed T-cell immune reconstitution in a quantitative way in children after TCRalphabeta/CD19-depleted allogeneic hematopoietic cell transplantation. What the work shows at the level of the full study, not this receptor alone: In some patients, the high TCRbeta diversity seen at day 60 was put down to recipient T cells and intrathymic progenitors that had survived conditioning. About two months after transplant, the apparently early recovery of alphabetaT-cell counts reportedly depended on just several hundred clones that had expanded rapidly and came from non-depleted graft cells. Over the following months the frequencies of hyperexpanded clones went down, and after one year T-cell counts and TCRbeta diversity were mostly credited to newly produced T cells.

Trimming costs V 4 bases and J 4 bases, and their ends lie 14 bases apart. Sequences MGHRA (CDR1) and YSYEKL (CDR2) are obtained from the germline V gene. Inclusive of the bounding cysteine and phenylalanine, the CDR3 is 14 residues long. Of all the DNA, just the CDR3 is kept, 42 bases in frame from base 1. This receptor was obtained from a boy under two years old who had a stem cell transplant for Wiskott-Aldrich syndrome, so the T cells may come from the graft donor. The chain joins TRBV4-1 to TRBJ2-7, with the D gene tentatively TRBD1 or TRBD2, based on 5 matching bases in each. Sample: PBMCs, mostly from graft donor cells, taken 360 days after TCRalphabeta/CD19-depleted stem cell transplant. The CDR3 reads CASSPGPETYEQYF. The DNA sequence is as follows: TGCGCCAGCAGCCCGGGACCGGAAACTTACGAGCAGTACTTC.